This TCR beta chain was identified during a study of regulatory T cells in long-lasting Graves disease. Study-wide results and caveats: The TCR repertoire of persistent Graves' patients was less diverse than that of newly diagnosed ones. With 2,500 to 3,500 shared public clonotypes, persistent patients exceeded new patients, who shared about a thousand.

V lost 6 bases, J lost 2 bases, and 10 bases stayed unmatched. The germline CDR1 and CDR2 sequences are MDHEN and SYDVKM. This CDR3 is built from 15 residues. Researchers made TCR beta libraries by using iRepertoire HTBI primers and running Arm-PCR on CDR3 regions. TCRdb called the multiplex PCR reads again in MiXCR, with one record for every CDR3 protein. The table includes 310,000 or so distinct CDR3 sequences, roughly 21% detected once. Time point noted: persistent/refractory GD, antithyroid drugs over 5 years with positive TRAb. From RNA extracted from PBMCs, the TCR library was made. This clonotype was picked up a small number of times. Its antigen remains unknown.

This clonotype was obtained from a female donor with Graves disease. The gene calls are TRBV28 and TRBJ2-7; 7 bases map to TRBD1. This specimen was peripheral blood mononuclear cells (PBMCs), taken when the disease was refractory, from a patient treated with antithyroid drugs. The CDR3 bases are TGTGCCAGCAGCCCATTGAGGGGGCGGCCCTACGAGCAGTACTTC. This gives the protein CASSPLRGRPYEQYF.